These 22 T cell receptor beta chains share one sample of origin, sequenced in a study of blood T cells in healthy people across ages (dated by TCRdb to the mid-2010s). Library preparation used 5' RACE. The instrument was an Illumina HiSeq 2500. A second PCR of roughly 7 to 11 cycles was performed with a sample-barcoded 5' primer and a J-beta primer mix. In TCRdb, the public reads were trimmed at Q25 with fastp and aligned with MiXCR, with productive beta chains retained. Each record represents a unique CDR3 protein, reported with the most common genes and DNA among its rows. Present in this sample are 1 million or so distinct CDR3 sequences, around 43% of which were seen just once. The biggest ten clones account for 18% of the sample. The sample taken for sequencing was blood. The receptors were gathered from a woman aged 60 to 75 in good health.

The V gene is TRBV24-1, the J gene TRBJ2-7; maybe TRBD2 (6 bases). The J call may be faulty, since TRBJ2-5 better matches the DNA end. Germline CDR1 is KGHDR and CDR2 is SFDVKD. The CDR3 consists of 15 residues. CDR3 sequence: CATSELLAGLETQYF. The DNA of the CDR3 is TGTGCCACCAGTGAACTTCTCGCGGGATTAGAGACCCAGTACTTC.

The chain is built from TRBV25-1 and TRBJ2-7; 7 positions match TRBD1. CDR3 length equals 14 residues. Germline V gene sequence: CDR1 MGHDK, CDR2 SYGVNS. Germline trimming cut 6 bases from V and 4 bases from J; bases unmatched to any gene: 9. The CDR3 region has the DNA TGTGCCAGCAGGCCGGCGGCAGGGGGTTACGAGCAGTACTTC. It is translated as CASRPAAGGYEQYF.

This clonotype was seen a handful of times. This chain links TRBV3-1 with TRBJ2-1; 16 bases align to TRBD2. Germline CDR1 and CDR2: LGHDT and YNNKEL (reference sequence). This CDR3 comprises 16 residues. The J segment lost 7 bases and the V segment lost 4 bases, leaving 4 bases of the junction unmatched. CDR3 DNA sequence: TGTGCCAGCAGCCTGACGGGACTAGCGGGGGGGAATGAGCAGTTCTTC. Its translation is CASSLTGLAGGNEQFF.

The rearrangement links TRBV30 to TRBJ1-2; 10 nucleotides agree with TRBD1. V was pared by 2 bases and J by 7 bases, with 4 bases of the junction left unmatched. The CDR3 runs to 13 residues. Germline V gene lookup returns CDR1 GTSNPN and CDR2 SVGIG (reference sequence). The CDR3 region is CAWSQTGGGGYTF. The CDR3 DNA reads TGTGCCTGGAGTCAGACAGGGGGCGGTGGCTACACCTTC.

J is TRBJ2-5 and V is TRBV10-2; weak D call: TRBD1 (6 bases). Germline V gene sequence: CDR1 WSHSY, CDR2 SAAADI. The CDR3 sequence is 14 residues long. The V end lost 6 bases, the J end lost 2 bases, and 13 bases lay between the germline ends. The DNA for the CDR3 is TGCGCCAGCAGCCGAGGGACAAAGCAAGAGACCCAGTACTTC. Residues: CASSRGTKQETQYF.

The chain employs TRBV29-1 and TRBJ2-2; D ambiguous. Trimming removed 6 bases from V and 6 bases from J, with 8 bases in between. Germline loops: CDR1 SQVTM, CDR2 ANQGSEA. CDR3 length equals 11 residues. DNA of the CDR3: TGCAGCGTAGCTAAGTCCGGGGAGCTGTTTTTT. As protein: CSVAKSGELFF.

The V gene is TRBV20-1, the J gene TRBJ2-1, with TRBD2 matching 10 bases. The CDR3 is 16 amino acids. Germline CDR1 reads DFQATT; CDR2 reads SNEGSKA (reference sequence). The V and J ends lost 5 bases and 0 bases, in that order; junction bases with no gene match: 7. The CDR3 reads CSAQHPSGSSYNEQFF. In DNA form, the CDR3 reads TGCAGTGCTCAGCACCCTAGCGGGAGCTCCTACAATGAGCAGTTCTTC.

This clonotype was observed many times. Written as DNA, the CDR3 is TGCAGCGTTGAATCTGCGGGCCTGGGGTCCTACAATGAGCAGTTCTTC. Amino acids: CSVESAGLGSYNEQFF. The gene calls are TRBV29-1 and TRBJ2-1, with a weak D call TRBD2 (5 bases). Trimming took 2 bases from V and 1 from J, leaving 15 bases between them. Germline V gene data show CDR1 as SQVTM and CDR2 as ANQGSEA. The CDR3 spans 16 residues.

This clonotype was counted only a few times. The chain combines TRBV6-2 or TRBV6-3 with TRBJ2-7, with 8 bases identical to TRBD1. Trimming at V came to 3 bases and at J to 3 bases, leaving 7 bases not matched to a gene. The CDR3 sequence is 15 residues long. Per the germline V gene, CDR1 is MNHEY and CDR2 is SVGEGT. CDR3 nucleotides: TGTGCCAGCAGTTATCCGGACAGGGAAGGCTACGAGCAGTACTTC. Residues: CASSYPDREGYEQYF.

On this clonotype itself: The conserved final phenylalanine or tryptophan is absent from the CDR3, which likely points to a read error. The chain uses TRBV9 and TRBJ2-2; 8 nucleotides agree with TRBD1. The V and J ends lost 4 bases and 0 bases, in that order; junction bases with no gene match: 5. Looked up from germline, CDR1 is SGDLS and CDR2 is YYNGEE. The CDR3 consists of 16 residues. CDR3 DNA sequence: TGTGCCAGCAGCACCGGACAGGGAGCGAACACCGGGGAGCTGTTTGTT. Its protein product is CASSTGQGANTGELFV.

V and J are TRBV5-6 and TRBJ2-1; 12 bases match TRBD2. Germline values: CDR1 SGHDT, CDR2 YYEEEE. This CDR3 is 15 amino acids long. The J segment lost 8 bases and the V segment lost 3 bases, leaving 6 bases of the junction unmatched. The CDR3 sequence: CASSSLAGGRDEQFF. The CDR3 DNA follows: TGTGCCAGCAGCTCCCTAGCGGGAGGGCGAGATGAGCAGTTCTTC.

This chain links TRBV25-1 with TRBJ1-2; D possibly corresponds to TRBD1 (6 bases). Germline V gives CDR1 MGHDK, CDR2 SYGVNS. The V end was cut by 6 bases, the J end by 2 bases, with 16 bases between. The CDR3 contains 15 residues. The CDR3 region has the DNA TGTGCCAGCAGGGGCGATAGGACAGCGAACTATGGCTACACCTTC. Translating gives CASRGDRTANYGYTF.

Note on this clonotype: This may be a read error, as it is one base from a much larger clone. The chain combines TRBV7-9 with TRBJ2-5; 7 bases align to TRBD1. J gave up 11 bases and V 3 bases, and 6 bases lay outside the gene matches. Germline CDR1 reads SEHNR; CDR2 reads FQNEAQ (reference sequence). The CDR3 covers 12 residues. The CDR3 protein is CASSFLQGTQYF. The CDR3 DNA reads TGTGCCAGCAGCTTTTTACAGGGGACGCAGTACTTC. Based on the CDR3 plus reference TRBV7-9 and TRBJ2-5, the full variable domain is DTGVSQNPRHKITKRGQNVTFRCDPISEHNRLYWYRQTLGQGPEFLTYFQNEAQLEKSRLLSDRFSAERPKGSFSTLEIQRTEQGDSAMYLCASSFLQGTQYFGPGTRLLVL.

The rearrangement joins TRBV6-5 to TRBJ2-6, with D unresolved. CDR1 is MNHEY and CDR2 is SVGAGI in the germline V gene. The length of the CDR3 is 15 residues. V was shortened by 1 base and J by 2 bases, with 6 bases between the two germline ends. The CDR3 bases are TGTGCCAGCAGTTACTTGGCAGCTGGGGCCAACGTCCTGACTTTC. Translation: CASSYLAAGANVLTF.

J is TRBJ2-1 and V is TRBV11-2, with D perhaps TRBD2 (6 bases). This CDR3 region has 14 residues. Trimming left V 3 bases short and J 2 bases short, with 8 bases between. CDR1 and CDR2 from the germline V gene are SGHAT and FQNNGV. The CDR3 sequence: CASSFIAAYNEQFF. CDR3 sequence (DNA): TGTGCCAGCAGCTTTATAGCGGCCTACAATGAGCAGTTCTTC.

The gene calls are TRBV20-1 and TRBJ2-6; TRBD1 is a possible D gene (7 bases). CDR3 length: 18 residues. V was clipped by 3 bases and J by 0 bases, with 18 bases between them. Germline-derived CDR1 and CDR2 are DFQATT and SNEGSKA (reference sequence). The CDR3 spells CSARARDRLVSGANVLTF. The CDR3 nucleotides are TGCAGTGCTAGGGCTAGGGACAGACTAGTCTCTGGGGCCAACGTCCTGACTTTC.

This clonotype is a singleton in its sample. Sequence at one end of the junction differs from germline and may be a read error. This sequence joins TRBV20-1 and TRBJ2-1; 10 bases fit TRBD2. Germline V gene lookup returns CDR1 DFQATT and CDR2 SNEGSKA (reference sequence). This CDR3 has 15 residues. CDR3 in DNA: TGCAGTGCTAGCTCTAGCGGGAGCTCCCACAATGAGCAGTTCTTC. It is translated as CSASSSGSSHNEQFF.

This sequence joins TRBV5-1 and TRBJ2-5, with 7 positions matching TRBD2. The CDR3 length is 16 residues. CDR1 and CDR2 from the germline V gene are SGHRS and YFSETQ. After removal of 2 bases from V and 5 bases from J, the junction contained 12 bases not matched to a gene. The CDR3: CASSFAVAGDGETQYF. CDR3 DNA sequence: TGCGCCAGCAGCTTCGCGGTGGCGGGAGACGGGGAGACCCAGTACTTC.

CDR3 DNA: TGCAGCGTCCCAAACCCGGGACTCAACACAGATACGCAGTATTTT. This sequence encodes CSVPNPGLNTDTQYF. The chain couples TRBV29-1 to TRBJ2-3, with D tentatively TRBD2 (6 bases). The V end lost 6 bases, the J end lost 2 bases, and 18 bases lay between the germline ends. This CDR3 region has 15 residues. In germline, CDR1 is SQVTM, CDR2 ANQGSEA.

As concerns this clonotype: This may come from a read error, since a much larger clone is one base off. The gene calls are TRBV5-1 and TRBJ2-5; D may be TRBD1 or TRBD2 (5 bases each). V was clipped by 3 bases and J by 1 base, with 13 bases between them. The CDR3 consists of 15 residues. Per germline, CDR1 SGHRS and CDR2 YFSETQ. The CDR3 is CASSWVGAAQETQYF. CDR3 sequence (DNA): TGCGCCAGCAGCTGGGTCGGGGCAGCCCAAGAGACCCAGTACTTC.

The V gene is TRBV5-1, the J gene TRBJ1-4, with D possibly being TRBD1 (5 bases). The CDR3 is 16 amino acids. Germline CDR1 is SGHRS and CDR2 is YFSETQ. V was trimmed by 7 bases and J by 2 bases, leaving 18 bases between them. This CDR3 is CASLFQGWATNEKLFF. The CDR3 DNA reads TGCGCCAGCTTATTCCAGGGTTGGGCCACTAATGAAAAACTGTTTTTT.

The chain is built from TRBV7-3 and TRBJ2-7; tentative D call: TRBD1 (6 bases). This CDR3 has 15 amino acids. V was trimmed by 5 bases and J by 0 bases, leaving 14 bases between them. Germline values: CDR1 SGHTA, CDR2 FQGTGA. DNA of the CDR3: TGTGCCAGCAGCCCCCTCCACAGGGCCTCCTACGAGCAGTACTTC. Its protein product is CASSPLHRASYEQYF. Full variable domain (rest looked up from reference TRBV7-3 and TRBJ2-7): GAGVSQTPSNKVTEKGKYVELRCDPISGHTALYWYRQSLGQGPEFLIYFQGTGAADDSGLPNDRFFAVRPEGSVSTLKIQRTERGDSAVYLCASSPLHRASYEQYFGPGTRLTVT.